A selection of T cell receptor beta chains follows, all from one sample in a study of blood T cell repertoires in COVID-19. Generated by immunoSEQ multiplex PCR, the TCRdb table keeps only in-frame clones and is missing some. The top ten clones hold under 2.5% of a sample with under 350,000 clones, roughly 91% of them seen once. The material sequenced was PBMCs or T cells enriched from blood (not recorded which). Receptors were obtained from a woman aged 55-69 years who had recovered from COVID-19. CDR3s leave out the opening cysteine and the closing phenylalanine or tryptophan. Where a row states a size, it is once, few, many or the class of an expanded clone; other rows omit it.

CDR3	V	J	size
AWSTQSGRTFEQF	TRBV30	TRBJ2-1	NA
ASSLRSGNQETQY	TRBV7-2	TRBJ2-5	NA
ASQISGNTIY	TRBV19	TRBJ1-3	NA
ASSQGAAPTYGYT	TRBV4-1	TRBJ1-2	NA
ASSPTGQETQY	TRBV12-3/TRBV12-4	TRBJ2-5	NA
ASGTKQF	TRBV27	TRBJ2-1	NA
ASSPPRGQGADEQF	TRBV18	TRBJ2-1	NA
ASSYWGVSYEQY	TRBV5-1	TRBJ2-7	NA
ASSMQSGQGVISYEQY	TRBV19	TRBJ2-7	NA
ASNPTGLGTQY	TRBV7-2	TRBJ2-3	NA
ASSTTGNSGANVLT	TRBV21-1	TRBJ2-6	NA
ASSLILSSGANVLT	TRBV11-2	TRBJ2-6	NA
ASSPGISGANVLT	TRBV28	TRBJ2-6	once
ASARSSGSGANVLT	TRBV5-1	TRBJ2-6	NA
ASSPLGGGETQY	TRBV5-1	TRBJ2-5	NA
ASRSTTGQGPGYT	TRBV5-1	TRBJ1-2	NA
ASREVFGTGDLNTEAF	TRBV12-5	TRBJ1-1	NA
ASSRGQGNYEQY	TRBV11-3	TRBJ2-7	NA
ASRPQQGPTDTQY	TRBV5-1	TRBJ2-3	NA
ASSGGRGQGAVSSYNEQF	TRBV5-1	TRBJ2-1	NA
ASSSDGSSYNSPLH	TRBV6-5	TRBJ1-6	once
ASSLAGIYEQY	TRBV5-4	TRBJ2-7	NA
ASTSRWGDSPLH	TRBV28	TRBJ1-6	NA
ATSDTRTGGSYGYT	TRBV24-1	TRBJ1-2	NA
ASSESGVEKLF	TRBV10-1	TRBJ1-4	NA
ARSPQTGGRGTEAF	TRBV19	TRBJ1-1	NA
ASSVAGANYGYT	TRBV9	TRBJ1-2	NA
AWNNYEGEAQH	TRBV30	TRBJ1-5	NA
ASSGWRGGEQY	TRBV27	TRBJ2-7	NA
AGLRGPNSPLH	TRBV2	TRBJ1-6	NA
ASSQEGRGREQY	TRBV4-2	TRBJ2-7	NA
ASSEVGQLNYGYT	TRBV6-1	TRBJ1-2	NA
ASSQDLGQNTIY	TRBV4-2	TRBJ1-3	NA
ASSSGSTDTQY	TRBV28	TRBJ2-3	NA
ASTLRSGNYGYT	TRBV2	TRBJ1-2	NA
ASSDPTPGQGTTNEKLF	TRBV10-1	TRBJ1-4	NA
ASSPTRDVGLGGNTIY	TRBV5-1	TRBJ1-3	NA